This TCR beta chain was sequenced during a study of response to subunit inactivated influenza vaccine. This clonotype has a count of ten or more. Its target is not known. TCRdb re-called the RT-PCR reads through MiXCR, storing one row per CDR3 protein. This sample carries 600,000 to 850,000 distinct CDR3 sequences, around 15% of them seen once, and the ten largest clones take 7.6%. Study-wide findings and caveats: The authors suggested that few new T cells are recruited per seasonal influenza vaccination.

V lost 6 bases, J lost 2 bases, and 11 bases lay in between. The germline CDR1 and CDR2 sequences are SGHTA and FQGNSA. This CDR3 contains 14 residues. Specimen: PBMCs from blood, collected less than 15 days before vaccination. This TCR derives from a man in his fifties who received an inactivated influenza vaccine. This chain links TRBV7-2 with TRBJ2-1, with TRBD2 as a possible D gene (6 bases). The DNA of the CDR3 is TGTGCCAGCAGTTTTAGCGGTACCTACAATGAGCAGTTCTTC. This codes for CASSFSGTYNEQFF.